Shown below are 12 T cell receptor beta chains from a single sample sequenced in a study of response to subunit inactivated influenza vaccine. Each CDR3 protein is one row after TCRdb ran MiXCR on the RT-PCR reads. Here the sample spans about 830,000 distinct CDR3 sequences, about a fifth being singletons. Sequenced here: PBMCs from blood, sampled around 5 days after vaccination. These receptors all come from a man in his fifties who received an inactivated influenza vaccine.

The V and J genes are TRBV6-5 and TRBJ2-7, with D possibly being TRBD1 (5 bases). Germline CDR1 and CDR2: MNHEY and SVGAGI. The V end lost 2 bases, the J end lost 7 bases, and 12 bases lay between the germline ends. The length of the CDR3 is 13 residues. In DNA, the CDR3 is TGTGCCAGCAGTTACGGGCAGGGAAGGGAGCAGTACTTC. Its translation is CASSYGQGREQYF.

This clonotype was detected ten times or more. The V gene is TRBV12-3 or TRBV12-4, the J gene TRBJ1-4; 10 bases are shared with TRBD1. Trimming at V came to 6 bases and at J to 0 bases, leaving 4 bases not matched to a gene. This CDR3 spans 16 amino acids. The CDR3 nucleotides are TGTGCCAGCAGCCGACAGGGGGCGTCAACTAATGAAAAACTGTTTTTT. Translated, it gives CASSRQGASTNEKLFF.

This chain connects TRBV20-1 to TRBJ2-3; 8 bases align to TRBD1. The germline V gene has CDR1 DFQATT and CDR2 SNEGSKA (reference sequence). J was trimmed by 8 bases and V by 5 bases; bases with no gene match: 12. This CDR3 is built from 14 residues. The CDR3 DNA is TGCAGTGCTGATCCAGGGGGCGTCAGGTCTACGCAGTATTTT. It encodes CSADPGGVRSTQYF.

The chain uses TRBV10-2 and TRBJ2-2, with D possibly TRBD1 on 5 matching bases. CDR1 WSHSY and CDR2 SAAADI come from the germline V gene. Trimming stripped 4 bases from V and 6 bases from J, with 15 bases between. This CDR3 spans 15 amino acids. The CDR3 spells CASSGSWVRAGELFF. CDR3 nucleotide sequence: TGCGCCAGCAGTGGATCGTGGGTCAGGGCCGGGGAGCTGTTTTTT.

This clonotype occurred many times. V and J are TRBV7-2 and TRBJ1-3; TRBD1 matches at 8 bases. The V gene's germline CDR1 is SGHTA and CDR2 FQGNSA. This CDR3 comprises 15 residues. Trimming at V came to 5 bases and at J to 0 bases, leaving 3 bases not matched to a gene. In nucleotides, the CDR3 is TGTGCCAGCAGCCTGGGGACAGGCTCTGGAAACACCATATATTTT. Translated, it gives CASSLGTGSGNTIYF.

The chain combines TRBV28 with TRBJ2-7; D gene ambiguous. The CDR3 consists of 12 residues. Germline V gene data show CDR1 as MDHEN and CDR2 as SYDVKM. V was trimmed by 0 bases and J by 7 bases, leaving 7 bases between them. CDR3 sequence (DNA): TGTGCCAGCAGTTTATGGGTAGGAGAGCAGTACTTC. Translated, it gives CASSLWVGEQYF.

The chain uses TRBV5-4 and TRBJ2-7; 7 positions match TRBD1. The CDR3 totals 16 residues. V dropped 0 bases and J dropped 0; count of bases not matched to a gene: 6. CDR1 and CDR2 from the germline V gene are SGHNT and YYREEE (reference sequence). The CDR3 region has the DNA TGTGCCAGCAGCTTGGGACAGGGCCTTCTCTCCTACGAGCAGTACTTC. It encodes CASSLGQGLLSYEQYF.

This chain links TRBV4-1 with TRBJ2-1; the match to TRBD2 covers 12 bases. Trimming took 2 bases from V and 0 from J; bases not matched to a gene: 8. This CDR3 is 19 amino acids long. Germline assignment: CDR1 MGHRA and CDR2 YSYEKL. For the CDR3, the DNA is TGCGCCAGCAGCCAACTGGGACTAGCGGGTAAAAGCTCCTACAATGAGCAGTTCTTC. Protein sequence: CASSQLGLAGKSSYNEQFF.

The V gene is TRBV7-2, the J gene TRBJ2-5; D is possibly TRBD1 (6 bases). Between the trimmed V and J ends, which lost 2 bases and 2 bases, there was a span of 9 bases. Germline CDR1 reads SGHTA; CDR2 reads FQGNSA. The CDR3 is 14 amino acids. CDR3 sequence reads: CASSLNQGQETQYF. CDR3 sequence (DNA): TGTGCCAGCAGCTTAAACCAGGGGCAAGAGACCCAGTACTTC.

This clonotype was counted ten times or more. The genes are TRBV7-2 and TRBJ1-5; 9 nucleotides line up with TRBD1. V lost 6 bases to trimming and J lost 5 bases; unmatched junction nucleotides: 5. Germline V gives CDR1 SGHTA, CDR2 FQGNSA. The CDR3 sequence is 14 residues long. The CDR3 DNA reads TGTGCCAGCAGTTTACGACAGGGGGATCAGCCCCAGCATTTT. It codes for CASSLRQGDQPQHF. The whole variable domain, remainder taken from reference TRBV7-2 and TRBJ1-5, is GAGVSQSPSNKVTEKGKDVELRCDPISGHTALYWYRQSLGQGLEFLIYFQGNSAPDKSGLPSDRFSAERTGGSVSTLTIQRTQQEDSAVYLCASSLRQGDQPQHFGDGTRLSIL.

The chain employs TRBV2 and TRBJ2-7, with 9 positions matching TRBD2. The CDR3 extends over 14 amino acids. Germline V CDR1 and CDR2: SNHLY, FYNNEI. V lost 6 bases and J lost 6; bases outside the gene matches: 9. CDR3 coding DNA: TGTGCCAGCAGAGCGGGGGGCCTTGCGGGCGAGCAGTACTTC. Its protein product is CASRAGGLAGEQYF.

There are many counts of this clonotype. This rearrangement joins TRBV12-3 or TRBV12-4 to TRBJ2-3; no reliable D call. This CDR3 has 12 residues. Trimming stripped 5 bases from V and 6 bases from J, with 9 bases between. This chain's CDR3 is CASSPPRDTQYF. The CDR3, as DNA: TGTGCCAGCAGTCCCCCACGTGATACGCAGTATTTT.